This passage covers 4 T cell receptor beta chains from one sample sequenced in a study of shared T cell receptors in the human thymus. The data were produced by immunoSEQ multiplex PCR, yet TCRdb's version contains in-frame clones alone and is incomplete. The sample lists more than 300,000 clones, roughly 94% occurring once. The sequenced sample was thymocytes. Receptor source: a human donor.

The chain joins TRBV5-8 to TRBJ1-2, with D hard to call. Trimming stripped 4 bases from V and 2 bases from J, with 12 bases between. The germline V gene has CDR1 SGHTS and CDR2 YDEGEE. This CDR3 has 14 residues. This chain's CDR3 is CASSHLTLNYGYTF. The CDR3 coding sequence is TGTGCCAGCAGCCATCTAACACTCAACTATGGCTACACCTTC.

The V call is TRBV7-2, the J call TRBJ2-1; D perhaps matches TRBD1 (5 bases). V lost 4 bases, J lost 4 bases, and 20 bases lay in between. Germline CDR1 is SGHTA and CDR2 is FQGNSA. The CDR3 covers 17 residues. CDR3: CASSCGGHNKFYNEQFF. CDR3 nucleotides: TGTGCCAGCAGCTGCGGCGGACACAACAAATTTTACAATGAGCAGTTCTTC.

The chain combines TRBV4-3 with TRBJ2-7; a possible D gene is TRBD2 (5 bases). V lost 6 bases to trimming and J lost 2 bases, with 29 bases between them. Germline-derived CDR1 and CDR2 are LGHNA and YSLEER. The CDR3 runs 19 residues. The CDR3 loop reads CASRQRVAPFSGLPYEQYF. The CDR3 DNA follows: TGCGCCAGCAGACAGAGGGTGGCTCCGTTCAGCGGACTCCCCTACGAGCAGTACTTC.

The J gene is TRBJ2-1, the V gene TRBV7-3; TRBD2 matches at 7 bases. The V segment lost 3 bases and the J segment 7 bases; nucleotides outside the gene matches: 9. The germline CDR1 and CDR2 sequences are SGHTA and FQGTGA. The CDR3 has 15 amino acids. The CDR3 loop is CASSFPTSASNEQFF. The CDR3 bases are TGTGCCAGCAGCTTTCCTACTAGCGCGTCAAATGAGCAGTTCTTC.